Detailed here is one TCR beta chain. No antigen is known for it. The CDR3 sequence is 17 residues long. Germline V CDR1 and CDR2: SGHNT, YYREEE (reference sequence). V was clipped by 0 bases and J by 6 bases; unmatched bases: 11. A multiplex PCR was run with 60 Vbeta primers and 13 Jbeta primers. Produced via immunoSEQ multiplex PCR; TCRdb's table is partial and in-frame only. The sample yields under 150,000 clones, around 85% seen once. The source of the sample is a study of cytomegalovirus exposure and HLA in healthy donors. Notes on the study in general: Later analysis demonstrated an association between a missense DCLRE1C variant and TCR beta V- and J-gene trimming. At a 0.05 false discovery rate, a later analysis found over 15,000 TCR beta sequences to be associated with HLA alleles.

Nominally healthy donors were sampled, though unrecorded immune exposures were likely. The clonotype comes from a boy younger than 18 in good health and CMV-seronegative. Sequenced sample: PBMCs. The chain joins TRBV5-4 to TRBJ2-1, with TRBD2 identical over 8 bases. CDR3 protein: CASSLAREATFINEQFF. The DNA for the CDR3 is TGTGCCAGCAGCTTGGCGCGGGAGGCAACATTTATCAATGAGCAGTTCTTC.